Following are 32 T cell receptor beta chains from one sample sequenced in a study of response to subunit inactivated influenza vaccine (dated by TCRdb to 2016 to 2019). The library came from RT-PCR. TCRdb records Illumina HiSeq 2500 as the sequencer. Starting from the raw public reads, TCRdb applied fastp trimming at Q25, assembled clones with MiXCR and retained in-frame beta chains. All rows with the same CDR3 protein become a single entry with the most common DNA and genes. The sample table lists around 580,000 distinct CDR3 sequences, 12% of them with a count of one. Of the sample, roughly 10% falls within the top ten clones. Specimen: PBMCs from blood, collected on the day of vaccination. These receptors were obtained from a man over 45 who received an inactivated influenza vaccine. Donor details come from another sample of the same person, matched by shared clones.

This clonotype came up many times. CDR3 DNA: TGCGCCAGCAGCCTGGGGACTAGCGTTCGAGGAGAGACCCAGTACTTC. Encoded protein: CASSLGTSVRGETQYF. V is TRBV5-1 and J is TRBJ2-5; 10 bases align to TRBD2. Per the germline V gene, CDR1 is SGHRS and CDR2 is YFSETQ. V lost 4 bases to trimming and J lost 4 bases; unmatched junction nucleotides: 10. The CDR3 spans 16 residues.

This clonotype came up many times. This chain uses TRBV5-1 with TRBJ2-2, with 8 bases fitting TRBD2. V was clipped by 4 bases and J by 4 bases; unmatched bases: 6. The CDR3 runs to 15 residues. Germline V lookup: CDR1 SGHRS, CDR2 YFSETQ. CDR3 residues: CASSPGLGGTGELFF. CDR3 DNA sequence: TGCGCCAGCAGCCCGGGACTAGGGGGCACCGGGGAGCTGTTTTTT.

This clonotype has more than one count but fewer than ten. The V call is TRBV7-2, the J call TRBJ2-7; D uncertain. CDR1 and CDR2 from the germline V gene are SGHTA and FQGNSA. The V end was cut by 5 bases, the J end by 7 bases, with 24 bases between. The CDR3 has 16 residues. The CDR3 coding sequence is TGTGCCAGCAGCCCAAGGGTGCGTTACCCTTCGGGTGAGCAGTACTTC. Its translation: CASSPRVRYPSGEQYF.

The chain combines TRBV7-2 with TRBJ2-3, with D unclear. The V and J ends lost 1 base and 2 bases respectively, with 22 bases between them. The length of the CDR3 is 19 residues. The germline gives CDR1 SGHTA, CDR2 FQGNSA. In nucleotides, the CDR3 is TGTGCCAGCAGCTTAGTCGCAAAAGGAAGGACCGGTATCACAGATACGCAGTATTTT. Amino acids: CASSLVAKGRTGITDTQYF.

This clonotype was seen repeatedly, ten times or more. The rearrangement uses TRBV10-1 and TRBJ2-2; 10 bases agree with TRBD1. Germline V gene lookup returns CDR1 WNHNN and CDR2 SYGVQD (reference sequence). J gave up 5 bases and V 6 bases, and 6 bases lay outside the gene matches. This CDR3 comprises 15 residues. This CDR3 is CASSDVGQGTGELFF. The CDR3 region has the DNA TGCGCCAGCAGCGATGTGGGACAGGGGACCGGGGAGCTGTTTTTT.

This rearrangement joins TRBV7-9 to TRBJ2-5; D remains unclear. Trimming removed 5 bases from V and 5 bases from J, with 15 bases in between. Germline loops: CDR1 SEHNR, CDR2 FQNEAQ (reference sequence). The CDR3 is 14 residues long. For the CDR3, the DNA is TGTGCCAGCAGCCCCTGGGCCAACAAGGAGACCCAGTACTTC. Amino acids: CASSPWANKETQYF. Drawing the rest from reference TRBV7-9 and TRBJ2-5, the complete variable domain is DTGVSQNPRHKITKRGQNVTFRCDPISEHNRLYWYRQTLGQGPEFLTYFQNEAQLEKSRLLSDRFSAERPKGSFSTLEIQRTEQGDSAMYLCASSPWANKETQYFGPGTRLLVL.

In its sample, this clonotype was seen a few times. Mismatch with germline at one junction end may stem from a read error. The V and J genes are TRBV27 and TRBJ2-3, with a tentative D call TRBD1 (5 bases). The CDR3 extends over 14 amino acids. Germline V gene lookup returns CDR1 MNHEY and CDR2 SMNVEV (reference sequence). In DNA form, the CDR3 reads TGTGCCAGCAGTTTTCAGGGTCATCCACCTCCATCTGCTTTT. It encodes CASSFQGHPPPSAF.

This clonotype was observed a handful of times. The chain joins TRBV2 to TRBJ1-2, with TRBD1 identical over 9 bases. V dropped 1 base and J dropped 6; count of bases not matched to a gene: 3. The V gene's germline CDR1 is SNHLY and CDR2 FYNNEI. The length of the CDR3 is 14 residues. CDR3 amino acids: CASSEDRTGDGYTF. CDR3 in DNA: TGTGCCAGCAGTGAAGACAGGACAGGGGATGGCTACACCTTC.

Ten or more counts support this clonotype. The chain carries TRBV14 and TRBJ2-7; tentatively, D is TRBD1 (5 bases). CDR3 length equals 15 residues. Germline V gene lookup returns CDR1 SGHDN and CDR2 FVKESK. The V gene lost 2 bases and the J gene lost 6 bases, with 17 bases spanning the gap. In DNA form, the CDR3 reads TGTGCCAGCAGCCAAATCTGGGGCCTCAGAGGCGAGCAGTACTTC. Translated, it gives CASSQIWGLRGEQYF. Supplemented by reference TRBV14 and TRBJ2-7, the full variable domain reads EAGVTQFPSHSVIEKGQTVTLRCDPISGHDNLYWYRRVMGKEIKFLLHFVKESKQDESGMPNNRFLAERTGGTYSTLKVQPAELEDSGVYFCASSQIWGLRGEQYFGPGTRLTVT.

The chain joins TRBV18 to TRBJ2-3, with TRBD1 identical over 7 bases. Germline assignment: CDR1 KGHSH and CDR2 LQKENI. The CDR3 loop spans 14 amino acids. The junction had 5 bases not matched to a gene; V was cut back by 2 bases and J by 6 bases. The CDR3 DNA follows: TGTGCCAGCTCACCATCAACAGGGGAGGATACGCAGTATTTT. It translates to CASSPSTGEDTQYF.

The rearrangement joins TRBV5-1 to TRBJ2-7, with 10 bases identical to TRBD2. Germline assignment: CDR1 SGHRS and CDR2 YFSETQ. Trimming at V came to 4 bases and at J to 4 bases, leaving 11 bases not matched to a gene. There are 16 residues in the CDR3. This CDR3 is CASSRSPSGGRYEQYF. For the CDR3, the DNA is TGCGCCAGCAGCCGATCCCCTAGCGGGGGCAGATACGAGCAGTACTTC.

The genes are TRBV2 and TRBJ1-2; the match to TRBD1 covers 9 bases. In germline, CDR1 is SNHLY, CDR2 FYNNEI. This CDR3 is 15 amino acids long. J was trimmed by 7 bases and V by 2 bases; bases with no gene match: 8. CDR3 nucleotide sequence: TGTGCCAGCAGTGAACGCCCGGGACAGGGTGCTGGCTACACCTTC. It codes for CASSERPGQGAGYTF.

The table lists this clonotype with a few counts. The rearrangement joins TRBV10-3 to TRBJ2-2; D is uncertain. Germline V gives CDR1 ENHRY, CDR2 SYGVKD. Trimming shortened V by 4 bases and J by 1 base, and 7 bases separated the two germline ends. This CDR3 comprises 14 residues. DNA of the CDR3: TGTGCCATCAGTGGTGCTCAGAACACCGGGGAGCTGTTTTTT. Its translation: CAISGAQNTGELFF.

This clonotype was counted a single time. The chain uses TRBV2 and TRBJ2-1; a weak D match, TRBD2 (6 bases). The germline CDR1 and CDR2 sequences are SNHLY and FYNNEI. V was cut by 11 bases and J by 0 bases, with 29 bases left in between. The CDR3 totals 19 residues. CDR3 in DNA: TGTGCCTGCTGTTTCCGGGGACTGCCCACCTTTAGCTCCTACAATGAGCAGTTCTTC. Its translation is CACCFRGLPTFSSYNEQFF. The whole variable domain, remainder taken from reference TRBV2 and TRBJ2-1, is EPEVTQTPSHQVTQMGQEVILRCVPISNHLYFYWYRQILGQKVEFLVSFYNNEISEKSEIFDDQFSVERPDGSNFTLKIRSTKLEDSAMYFCACCFRGLPTFSSYNEQFFGPGTRLTVL.

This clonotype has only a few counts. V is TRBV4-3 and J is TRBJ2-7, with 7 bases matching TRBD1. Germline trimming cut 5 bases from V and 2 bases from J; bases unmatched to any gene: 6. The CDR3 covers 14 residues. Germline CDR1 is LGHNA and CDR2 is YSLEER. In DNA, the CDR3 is TGCGCCAGCAGCAAACGGCAGGGGGCCTACGAGCAGTACTTC. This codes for CASSKRQGAYEQYF.

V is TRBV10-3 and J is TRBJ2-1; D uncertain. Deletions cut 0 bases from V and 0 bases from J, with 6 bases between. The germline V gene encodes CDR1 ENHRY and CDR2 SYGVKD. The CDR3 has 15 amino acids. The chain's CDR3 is CAISESGSSYNEQFF. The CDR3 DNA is TGTGCCATCAGTGAGTCGGGAAGCTCCTACAATGAGCAGTTCTTC.

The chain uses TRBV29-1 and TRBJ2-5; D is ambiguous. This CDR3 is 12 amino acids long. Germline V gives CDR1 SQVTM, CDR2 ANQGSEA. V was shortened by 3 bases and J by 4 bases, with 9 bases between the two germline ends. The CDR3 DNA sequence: TGCAGCGTTGACGAGGCGAGAGAGACCCAGTACTTC. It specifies CSVDEARETQYF.

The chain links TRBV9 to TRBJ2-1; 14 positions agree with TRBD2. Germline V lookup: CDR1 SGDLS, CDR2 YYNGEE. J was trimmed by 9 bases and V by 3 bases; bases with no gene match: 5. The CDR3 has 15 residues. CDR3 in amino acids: CASSDGTSGRGEQFF. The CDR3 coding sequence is TGTGCCAGCAGCGACGGGACTAGCGGGAGAGGTGAGCAGTTCTTC. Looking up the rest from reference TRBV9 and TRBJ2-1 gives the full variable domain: DSGVTQTPKHLITATGQRVTLRCSPRSGDLSVYWYQQSLDQGLQFLIQYYNGEERAKGNILERFSAQQFPDLHSELNLSSLELGDSALYFCASSDGTSGRGEQFFGPGTRLTVL.

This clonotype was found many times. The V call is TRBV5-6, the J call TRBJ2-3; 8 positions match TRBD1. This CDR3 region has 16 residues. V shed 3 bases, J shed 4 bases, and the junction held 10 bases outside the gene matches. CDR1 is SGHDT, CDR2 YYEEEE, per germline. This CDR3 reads CASSSQGATPPDTQYF. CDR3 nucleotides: TGTGCCAGCAGCTCCCAGGGGGCGACCCCCCCAGATACGCAGTATTTT.

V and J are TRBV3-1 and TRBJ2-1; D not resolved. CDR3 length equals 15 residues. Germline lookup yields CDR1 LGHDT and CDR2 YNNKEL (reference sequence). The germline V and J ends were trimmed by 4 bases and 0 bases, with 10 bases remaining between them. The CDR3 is CASSPTVSSYNEQFF. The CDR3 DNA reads TGTGCCAGCAGCCCGACCGTGAGCTCCTACAATGAGCAGTTCTTC.

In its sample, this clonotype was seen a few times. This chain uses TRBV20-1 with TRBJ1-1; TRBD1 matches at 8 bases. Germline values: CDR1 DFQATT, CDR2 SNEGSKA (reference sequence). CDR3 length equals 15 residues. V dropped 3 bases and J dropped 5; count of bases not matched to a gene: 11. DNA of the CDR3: TGCAGTGCTAGGCCATACTCACAGGGGGGTACTGAAGCTTTCTTT. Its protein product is CSARPYSQGGTEAFF.

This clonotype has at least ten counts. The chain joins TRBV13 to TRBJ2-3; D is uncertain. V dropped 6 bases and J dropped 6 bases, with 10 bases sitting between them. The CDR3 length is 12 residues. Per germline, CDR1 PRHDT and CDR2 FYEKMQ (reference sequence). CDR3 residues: CASRAGFDTQYF. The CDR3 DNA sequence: TGTGCCAGCAGGGCTGGTTTTGATACGCAGTATTTT.

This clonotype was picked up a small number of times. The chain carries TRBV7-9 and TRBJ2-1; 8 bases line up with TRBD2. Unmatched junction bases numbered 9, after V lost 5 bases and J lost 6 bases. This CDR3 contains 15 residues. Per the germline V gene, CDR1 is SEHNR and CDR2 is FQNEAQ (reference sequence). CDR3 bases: TGTGCCAGCAGCATAGAGGGACTAGGAGGCAATGAGCAGTTCTTC. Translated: CASSIEGLGGNEQFF.

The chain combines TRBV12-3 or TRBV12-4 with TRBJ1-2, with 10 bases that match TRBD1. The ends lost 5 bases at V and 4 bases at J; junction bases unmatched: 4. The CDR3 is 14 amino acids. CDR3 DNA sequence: TGTGCCAGCAGTGGGACAGGGGTGGGCTATGGCTACACCTTC. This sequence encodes CASSGTGVGYGYTF.

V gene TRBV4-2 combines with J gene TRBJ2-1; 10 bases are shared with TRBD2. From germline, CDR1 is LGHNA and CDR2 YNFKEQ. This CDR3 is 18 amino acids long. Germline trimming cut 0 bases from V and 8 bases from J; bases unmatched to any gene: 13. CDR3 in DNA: TGTGCCAGCAGCCAAGATATTAATCTGAGACTAGCGGGTCATGAGCAGTTCTTC. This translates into CASSQDINLRLAGHEQFF.

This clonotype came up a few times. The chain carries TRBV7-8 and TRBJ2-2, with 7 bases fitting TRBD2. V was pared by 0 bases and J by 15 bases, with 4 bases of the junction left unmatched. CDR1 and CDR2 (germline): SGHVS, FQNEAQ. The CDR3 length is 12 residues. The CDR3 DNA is TGTGCCAGCAGCTTAGCACCAGGGAGGGTGTTTTTT. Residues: CASSLAPGRVFF.

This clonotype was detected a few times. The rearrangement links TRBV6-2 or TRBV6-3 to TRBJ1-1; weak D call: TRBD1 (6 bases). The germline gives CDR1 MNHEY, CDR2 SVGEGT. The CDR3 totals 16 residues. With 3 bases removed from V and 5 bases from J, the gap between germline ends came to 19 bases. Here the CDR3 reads CASSYEGGLLFTEAFF. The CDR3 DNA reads TGTGCCAGCAGTTATGAGGGGGGCCTGCTTTTTACTGAAGCTTTCTTT.

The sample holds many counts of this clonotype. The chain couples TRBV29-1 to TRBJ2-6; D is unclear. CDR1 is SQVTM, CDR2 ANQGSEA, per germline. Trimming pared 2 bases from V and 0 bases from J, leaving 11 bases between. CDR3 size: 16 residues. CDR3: CSVERVPVSGANVLTF. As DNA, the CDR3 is TGCAGCGTTGAAAGAGTTCCCGTCTCTGGGGCCAACGTCCTGACTTTC.

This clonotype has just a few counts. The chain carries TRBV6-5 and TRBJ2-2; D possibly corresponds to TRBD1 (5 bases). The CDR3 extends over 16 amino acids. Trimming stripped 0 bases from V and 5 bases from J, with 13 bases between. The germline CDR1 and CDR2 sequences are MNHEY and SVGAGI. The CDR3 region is CASSYSRTGWTGELFF. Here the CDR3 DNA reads TGTGCCAGCAGTTACTCTCGAACAGGCTGGACCGGGGAGCTGTTTTTT.

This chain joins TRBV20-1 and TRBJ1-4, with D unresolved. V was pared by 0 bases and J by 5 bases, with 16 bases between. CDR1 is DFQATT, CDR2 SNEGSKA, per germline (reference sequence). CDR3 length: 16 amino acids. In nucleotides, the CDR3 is TGCAGTGCTAGAGATAATCGGGCTGGCGTGAATGAAAAACTGTTTTTT. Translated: CSARDNRAGVNEKLFF.

The CDR3, as DNA: TGCAGCGTCGATCTCCAGGGGGCTCTCACTGAAGCTTTCTTT. Amino acids: CSVDLQGALTEAFF. The chain uses TRBV29-1 and TRBJ1-1; the match to TRBD1 covers 8 bases. Germline assignment: CDR1 SQVTM and CDR2 ANQGSEA. With V trimmed by 6 bases and J by 4 bases, 10 bases remained unmatched. The CDR3 extends over 14 amino acids.

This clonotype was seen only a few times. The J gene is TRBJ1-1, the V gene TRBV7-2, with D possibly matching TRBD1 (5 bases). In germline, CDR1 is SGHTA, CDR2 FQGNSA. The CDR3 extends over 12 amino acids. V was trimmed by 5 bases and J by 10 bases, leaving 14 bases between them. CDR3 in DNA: TGTGCCAGCAGCCGATTCTCCGGGGCAGCTTTCTTT. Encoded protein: CASSRFSGAAFF.